The 28 T cell receptor beta chains reported below all come from one sample, sequenced in a study of T cells expressing NK-cell markers. Following a re-call of the 5' RACE reads, TCRdb has one entry per CDR3 protein and lacks DNA. This repertoire includes a few hundred thousand distinct CDR3 sequences. The material sequenced was blood T cells: a sorted CD56 or NKG2C T cell subset, CD4+ or CD8+ T cells, or bulk PBMC T cells (not recorded which). Receptors were obtained from a man aged 18-70 years in good health.

CDR3 amino acids: CAISAFGQGPNQPQHF. The genes are TRBV10-3 and TRBJ1-5. Germline V lookup: CDR1 ENHRY, CDR2 SYGVKD. This CDR3 is 16 amino acids long.

The chain uses TRBV5-1 and TRBJ2-5; the TCRdb D gene call, TRBD2, has no DNA to confirm it. The CDR3 consists of 15 residues. Per the germline V gene, CDR1 is SGHRS and CDR2 is YFSETQ. The chain's CDR3 is CASSFEGPDKETQYF.

V and J are TRBV20-1 and TRBJ2-2; as DNA is missing, the TRBD1 call by TCRdb cannot be tested. The V gene's germline CDR1 is DFQATT and CDR2 SNEGSKA (reference sequence). The length of the CDR3 is 12 residues. This CDR3 reads CSANGGTGELFF.

V and J are TRBV18 and TRBJ1-2; TCRdb outputs TRBD1, but without DNA this stays unchecked. The CDR3 sequence is 13 residues long. Germline CDR1 is KGHSH and CDR2 is LQKENI. CDR3 protein: CASSRTNNYGYTF.

The CDR3 sequence: CASSLSWDFGADTQYF. This rearrangement joins TRBV5-4 to TRBJ2-3; lacking DNA, the TRBD2 call made by TCRdb goes unchecked. The CDR3 has 16 residues. Germline V gene lookup returns CDR1 SGHNT and CDR2 YYREEE (reference sequence).

The J gene is TRBJ1-4, the V gene TRBV7-9. This CDR3 comprises 15 residues. CDR1 is SEHNR, CDR2 FQNEAQ, per germline (reference sequence). CDR3 in amino acids: CASSFWRGLDEKLFF.

This chain joins TRBV6-1 and TRBJ1-1. Germline values: CDR1 MNHNS, CDR2 SASEGT. The CDR3 runs to 13 residues. The CDR3: CASRTKRNTEAFF.

This sequence joins TRBV7-9 and TRBJ2-2. CDR3 size: 17 residues. Germline V lookup: CDR1 SEHNR, CDR2 FQNEAQ (reference sequence). CDR3 region: CASSLAVVGANTGELFF.

V gene TRBV11-2 combines with J gene TRBJ1-3; with no DNA, the TCRdb D assignment of TRBD1 cannot be verified. The CDR3 totals 15 residues. Germline CDR1 reads SGHAT; CDR2 reads FQNNGV. This CDR3 is CASRAPGTAGNTIYF.

The chain carries TRBV28 and TRBJ1-1. CDR1 is MDHEN and CDR2 is SYDVKM in the germline V gene. The CDR3 length is 14 residues. CDR3 protein: CASSLGYSGTEAFF. Variable domain in full (rest from reference TRBV28 and TRBJ1-1): DVKVTQSSRYLVKRTGEKVFLECVQDMDHENMFWYRQDPGLGLRLIYFSYDVKMKEKGDIPEGYSVSREKKERFSLILESASTNQTSMYLCASSLGYSGTEAFFGQGTRLTVV.

This chain links TRBV10-3 with TRBJ2-1; the D gene TCRdb calls, TRBD2, cannot be checked with no DNA. The CDR3 consists of 16 residues. Germline CDR1 and CDR2: ENHRY and SYGVKD. CDR3: CAISSGMAGGQHEQFF.

The genes are TRBV7-2 and TRBJ2-3; the D call of TRBD1 rests on TCRdb alone, since no DNA is present to check it. The CDR3 has 15 amino acids. Germline V gene data show CDR1 as SGHTA and CDR2 as FQGNSA. This CDR3 reads CASSYRTAYTDTQYF.

The chain is built from TRBV18 and TRBJ1-5. CDR1 and CDR2 from the germline V gene are KGHSH and LQKENI. The CDR3 consists of 13 residues. The CDR3 is CASSIDRNQPQHF.

The chain uses TRBV12-3 or TRBV12-4 and TRBJ2-1; the D call from TCRdb, TRBD1, cannot be confirmed without DNA. The CDR3 totals 15 residues. The chain's CDR3 is CASRPSGTGYLEQFF.

The V gene is TRBV3-1, the J gene TRBJ2-3; lacking DNA, the TRBD2 call made by TCRdb goes unchecked. The CDR3 totals 17 residues. Per the germline V gene, CDR1 is LGHDT and CDR2 is YNNKEL (reference sequence). The CDR3 loop is CASSPLRTSGHTDTQYF.

The V gene is TRBV3-1, the J gene TRBJ2-5; lacking DNA, the TRBD2 call made by TCRdb goes unchecked. Per the germline V gene, CDR1 is LGHDT and CDR2 is YNNKEL (reference sequence). This CDR3 spans 18 amino acids. CDR3 loop: CASSPAARGGVTKETQYF.

V is TRBV12-3 or TRBV12-4 and J is TRBJ1-6. CDR3 length: 15 residues. This CDR3 reads CASSFGHFRNSPLHF.

V is TRBV7-9 and J is TRBJ2-7; as DNA is missing, the TRBD1 call by TCRdb cannot be tested. The CDR3 sequence is 15 residues long. Germline V gene sequence: CDR1 SEHNR, CDR2 FQNEAQ (reference sequence). CDR3 sequence: CASARLGTASYEQYF.

The chain combines TRBV21-1 with TRBJ1-1; TCRdb proposes TRBD1, but this gene call is untestable without DNA. TRBV21-1 is a known pseudogene. This CDR3 has 16 amino acids. The CDR3 spells CASSKGQNIPTAEAFF.

This sequence joins TRBV15 and TRBJ2-3; the D call from TCRdb, TRBD1, cannot be confirmed without DNA. CDR1 is LNHNV, CDR2 YYDKDF, per germline (reference sequence). The CDR3 has 13 residues. CDR3 residues: CATSRTVPDTQYF.

The CDR3 sequence is CASGQGYGYTF. The chain uses TRBV27 and TRBJ1-2; TCRdb gives TRBD1 as the D gene, but with no DNA this cannot be confirmed. Germline lookup yields CDR1 MNHEY and CDR2 SMNVEV (reference sequence). The CDR3 consists of 11 residues.

This sequence joins TRBV7-2 and TRBJ2-3; TCRdb returns TRBD2, unconfirmable since there is no DNA. The CDR3 totals 18 residues. Germline V gene sequence: CDR1 SGHTA, CDR2 FQGNSA. The CDR3 sequence: CASSLARLAGGSGDTQYF.

The genes are TRBV19 and TRBJ1-5; the TCRdb call, TRBD1, lacks DNA for checking. Looked up from germline, CDR1 is LNHDA and CDR2 is SQIVND (reference sequence). This CDR3 spans 15 amino acids. The CDR3 loop is CASSKGQGGNQPQHF.

This rearrangement joins TRBV12-3 or TRBV12-4 to TRBJ2-1; the D call of TRBD1 rests on TCRdb alone, since no DNA is present to check it. CDR3 size: 13 residues. The CDR3 sequence is CASTLRGLNEQFF.

The CDR3 protein is CASGTGSLSSTDTQYF. J is TRBJ2-3 and V is TRBV7-6; TCRdb calls TRBD1, which cannot be checked without DNA. Germline CDR1 reads SGHVS; CDR2 reads FNYEAQ. CDR3 length: 16 amino acids.

This rearrangement joins TRBV6-5 to TRBJ1-6. The CDR3 totals 13 residues. Germline-derived CDR1 and CDR2 are MNHEY and SVGAGI. CDR3 in amino acids: CASSYSALTPLHF.

The rearrangement links TRBV6-5 to TRBJ2-4. In germline, CDR1 is MNHEY, CDR2 SVGAGI. The CDR3 has 14 residues. CDR3 protein: CASSLAVAKNIQYF.

The chain links TRBV28 to TRBJ2-7; checking the TCRdb D call of TRBD1 is not possible without DNA. The CDR3 contains 18 residues. CDR1 is MDHEN, CDR2 SYDVKM, per germline. The chain's CDR3 is CASRGDSGTHRGSYEQYF.